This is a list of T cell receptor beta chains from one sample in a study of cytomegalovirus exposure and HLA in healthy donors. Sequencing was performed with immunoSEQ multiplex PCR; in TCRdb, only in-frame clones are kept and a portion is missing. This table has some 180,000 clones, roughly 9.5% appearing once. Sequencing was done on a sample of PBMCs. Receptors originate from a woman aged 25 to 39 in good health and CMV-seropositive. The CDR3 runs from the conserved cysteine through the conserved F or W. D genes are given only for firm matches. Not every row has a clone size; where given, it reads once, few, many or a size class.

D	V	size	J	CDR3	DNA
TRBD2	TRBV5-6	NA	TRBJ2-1	CASSGRALYNEQFF	TGTGCCAGCAGCGGGAGGGCCCTCTACAATGAGCAGTTCTTC
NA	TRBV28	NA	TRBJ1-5	CASRLPDRGNQPQHF	TGTGCCAGCAGGCTGCCGGACAGAGGCAATCAGCCCCAGCATTTT
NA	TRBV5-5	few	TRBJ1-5	CASSLLDSAYQPQHF	TGTGCCAGCAGCTTACTGGACAGCGCCTATCAGCCCCAGCATTTT
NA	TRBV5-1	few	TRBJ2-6	CASSPKPFGESSGANVLTF	TGCGCCAGCAGCCCGAAACCGTTCGGGGAAAGCTCTGGGGCCAACGTCCTGACTTTC
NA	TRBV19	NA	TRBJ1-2	CASSIVEGPAHF	TGTGCCAGTAGTATAGTGGAGGGGCCGGCCCACTTC
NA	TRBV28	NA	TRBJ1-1	CASQQMNTEAFF	TGTGCCAGCCAACAGATGAACACTGAAGCTTTCTTT
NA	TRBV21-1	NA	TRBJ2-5	CASGDLYQETQYF	TGTGCCAGCGGGGACTTGTACCAAGAGACCCAGTACTTC
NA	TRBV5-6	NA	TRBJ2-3	CASSFAGRRTDTQYF	TGTGCCAGCAGCTTCGCGGGGCGCCGCACAGATACGCAGTATTTT
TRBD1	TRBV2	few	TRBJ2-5	CASGWDRGKQTQYF	TGTGCCAGCGGATGGGACAGGGGTAAACAGACCCAGTACTTC
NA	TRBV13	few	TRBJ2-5	CASSLGSQETQYF	TGTGCCAGCAGCTTGGGCAGCCAAGAGACCCAGTACTTC
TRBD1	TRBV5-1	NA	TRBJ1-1	CASSLDRDTEAFF	TGCGCCAGCAGCCTGGACAGGGACACTGAAGCTTTCTTT
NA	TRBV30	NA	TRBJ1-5	CAWSEKGRVQPQHF	TGTGCCTGGAGTGAGAAGGGCAGGGTCCAGCCCCAGCATTTT
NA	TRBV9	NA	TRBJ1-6	CASSVKGGNSPLHF	TGTGCCAGCAGCGTAAAAGGGGGTAATTCACCCCTCCACTTT
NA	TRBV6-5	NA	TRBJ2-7	CASSYSQGAAYEQYF	TGTGCCAGCAGTTACTCCCAGGGTGCGGCGTACGAGCAGTACTTC
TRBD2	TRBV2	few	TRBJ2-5	CASSARREGETQYF	TGTGCCAGCAGCGCCCGGCGGGAGGGAGAGACCCAGTACTTC
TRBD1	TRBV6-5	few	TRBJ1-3	CASSYSTWDSGTTIYF	TGTGCCAGCAGTTACTCGACATGGGACAGTGGCACCACCATATATTTT
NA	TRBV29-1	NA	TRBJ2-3	CSAQIQSTDTQYF	TGCAGCGCACAGATTCAATCCACAGATACGCAGTATTTT
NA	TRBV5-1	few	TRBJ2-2	CASNFGQGGTGELFF	TGCGCCAGCAACTTTGGACAGGGAGGGACCGGGGAGCTGTTTTTT
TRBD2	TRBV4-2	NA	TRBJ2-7	CASSHHPSGPLDEQYF	TGTGCCAGCAGCCACCACCCTAGCGGGCCCCTAGACGAGCAGTACTTC
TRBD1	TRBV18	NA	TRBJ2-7	CASSPDRGTYEQYF	TGTGCCAGCTCACCGGACAGGGGAACCTACGAGCAGTACTTC
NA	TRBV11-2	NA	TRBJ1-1	CASSKRGGSKAFF	TGTGCCAGCAGCAAACGGGGAGGGAGTAAAGCTTTCTTT
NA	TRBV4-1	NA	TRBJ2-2	CASSGSPGYTGELFF	TGCGCCAGCAGCGGCAGTCCAGGGTACACCGGGGAGCTGTTTTTT
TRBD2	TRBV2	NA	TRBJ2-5	CASSLRSGAQETQYF	TGTGCCAGCAGCCTTCGAAGCGGGGCACAAGAGACCCAGTACTTC
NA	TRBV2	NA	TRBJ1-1	CASRPDGDEAFF	TGTGCCAGCAGACCCGACGGGGATGAAGCTTTCTTT
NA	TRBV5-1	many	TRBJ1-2	CASSLEQIYGYTF	TGCGCCAGCAGCTTGGAACAGATCTATGGCTACACCTTC